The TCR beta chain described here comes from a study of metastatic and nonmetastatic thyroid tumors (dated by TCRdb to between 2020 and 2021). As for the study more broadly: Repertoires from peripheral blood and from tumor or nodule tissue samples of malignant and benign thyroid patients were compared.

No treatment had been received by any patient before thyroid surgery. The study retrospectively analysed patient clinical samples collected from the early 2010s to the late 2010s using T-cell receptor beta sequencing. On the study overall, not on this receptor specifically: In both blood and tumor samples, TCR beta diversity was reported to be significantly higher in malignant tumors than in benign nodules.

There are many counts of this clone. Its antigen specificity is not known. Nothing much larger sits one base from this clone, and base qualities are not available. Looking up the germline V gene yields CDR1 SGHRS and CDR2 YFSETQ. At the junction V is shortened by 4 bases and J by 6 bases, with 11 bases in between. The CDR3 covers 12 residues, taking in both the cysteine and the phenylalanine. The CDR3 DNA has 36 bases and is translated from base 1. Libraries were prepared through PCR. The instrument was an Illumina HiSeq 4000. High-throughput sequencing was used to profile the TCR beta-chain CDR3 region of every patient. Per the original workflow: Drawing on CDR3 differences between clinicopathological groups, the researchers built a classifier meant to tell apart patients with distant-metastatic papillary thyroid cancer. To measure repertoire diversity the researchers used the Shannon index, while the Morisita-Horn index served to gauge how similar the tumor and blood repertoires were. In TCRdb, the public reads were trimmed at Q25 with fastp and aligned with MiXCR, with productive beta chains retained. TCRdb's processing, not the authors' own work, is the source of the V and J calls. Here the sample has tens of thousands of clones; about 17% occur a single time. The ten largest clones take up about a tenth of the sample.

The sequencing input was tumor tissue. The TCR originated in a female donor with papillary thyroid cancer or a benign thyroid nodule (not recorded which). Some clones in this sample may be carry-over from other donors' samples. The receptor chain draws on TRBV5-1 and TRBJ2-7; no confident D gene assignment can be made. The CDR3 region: CASSTGPGEQYF. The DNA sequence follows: TGCGCCAGCAGCACCGGACCTGGCGAGCAGTACTTC. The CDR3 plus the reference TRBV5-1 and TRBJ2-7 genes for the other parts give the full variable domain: KAGVTQTPRYLIKTRGQQVTLSCSPISGHRSVSWYQQTPGQGLQFLFEYFSETQRNKGNFPGRFSGRQFSNSRSEMNVSTLELGDSALYLCASSTGPGEQYFGPGTRLTVT.